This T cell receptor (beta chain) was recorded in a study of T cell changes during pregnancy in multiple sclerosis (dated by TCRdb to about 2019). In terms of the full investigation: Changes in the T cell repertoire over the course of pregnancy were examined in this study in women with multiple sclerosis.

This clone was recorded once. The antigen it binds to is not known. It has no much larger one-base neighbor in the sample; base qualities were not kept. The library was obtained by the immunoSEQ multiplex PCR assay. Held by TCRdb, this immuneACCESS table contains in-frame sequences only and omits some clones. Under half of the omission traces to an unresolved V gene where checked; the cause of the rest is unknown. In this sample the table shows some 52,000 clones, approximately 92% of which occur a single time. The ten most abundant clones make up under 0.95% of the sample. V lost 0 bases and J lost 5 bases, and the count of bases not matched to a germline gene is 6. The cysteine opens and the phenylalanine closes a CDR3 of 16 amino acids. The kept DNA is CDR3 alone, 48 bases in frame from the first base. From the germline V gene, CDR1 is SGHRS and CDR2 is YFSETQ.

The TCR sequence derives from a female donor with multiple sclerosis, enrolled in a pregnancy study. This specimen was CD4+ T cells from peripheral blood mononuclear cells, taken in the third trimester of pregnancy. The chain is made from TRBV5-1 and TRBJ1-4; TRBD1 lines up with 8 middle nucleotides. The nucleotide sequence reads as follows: TGCGCCAGCAGCTTGGCCGATAGGACAGGGAATGAAAAACTGTTTTTT. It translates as CASSLADRTGNEKLFF.